This T cell receptor (beta chain) was recovered during a study of tumor-infiltrating lymphocytes in primary liver carcinoma. General study results and limits: Blood trailed tumors significantly in top-250-clone fraction (p = 0.039).

This clonotype was seen many times. Its antigen is as yet unknown. Germline V lookup: CDR1 SQVTM, CDR2 ANQGSEA. J was trimmed by 6 bases and V by 6 bases; bases with no gene match: 14. The CDR3 runs 15 residues. Blood RNA came from unsorted whole blood; germline DNA was also extracted. A constant-region primer served to make TCR beta cDNA from about 500 ng total RNA. Construction of TCR beta libraries relied on three successive nested multiplex PCR rounds employing slightly modified ARM-PCR. With TRBV1-TRBV30 forward primers and a C-beta reverse primer, the first two PCR rounds were run for approximately 10 cycles each. TCRdb re-called the multiplex PCR reads with MiXCR, one entry per CDR3 protein. The sample records some 180,000 distinct CDR3 sequences, around 60% being singletons.

The rearrangement links TRBV29-1 to TRBJ1-5; 7 nucleotides match TRBD1. The sequencing sample was made of peripheral blood. The source is a man aged 40-49 years with primary liver carcinoma and hepatitis B virus infection. The CDR3 sequence is CSVALGGTEGQPQHF. The CDR3 DNA reads TGCAGCGTCGCCTTAGGTGGGACAGAAGGTCAGCCCCAGCATTTT.